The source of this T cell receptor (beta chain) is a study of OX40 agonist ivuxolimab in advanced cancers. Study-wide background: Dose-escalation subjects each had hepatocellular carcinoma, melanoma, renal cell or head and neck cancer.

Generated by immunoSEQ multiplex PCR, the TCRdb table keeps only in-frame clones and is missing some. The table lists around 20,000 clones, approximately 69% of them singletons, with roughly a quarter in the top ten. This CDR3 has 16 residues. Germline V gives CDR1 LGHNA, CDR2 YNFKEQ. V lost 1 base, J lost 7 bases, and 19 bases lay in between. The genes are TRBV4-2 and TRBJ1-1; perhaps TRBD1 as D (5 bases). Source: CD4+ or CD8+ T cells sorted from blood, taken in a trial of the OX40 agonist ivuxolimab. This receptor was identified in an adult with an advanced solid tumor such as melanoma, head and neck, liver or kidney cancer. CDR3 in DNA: TGTGCCAGCAGCCAAGCCGGGACTGGGGCTGGGAGTGAAGCTTTCTTT. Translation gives CASSQAGTGAGSEAFF.